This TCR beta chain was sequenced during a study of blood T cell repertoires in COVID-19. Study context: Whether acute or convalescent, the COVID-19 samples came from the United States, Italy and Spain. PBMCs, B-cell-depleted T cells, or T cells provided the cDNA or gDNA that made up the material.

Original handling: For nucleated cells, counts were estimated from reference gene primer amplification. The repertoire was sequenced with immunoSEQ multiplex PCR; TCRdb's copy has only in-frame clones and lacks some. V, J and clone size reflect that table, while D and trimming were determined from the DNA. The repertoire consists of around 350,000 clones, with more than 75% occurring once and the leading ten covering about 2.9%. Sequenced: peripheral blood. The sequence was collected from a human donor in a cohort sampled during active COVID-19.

The CDR3 bases are TGTGCCAGCAGTGTGTCTGGACAGAACACTGAAGCTTTCTTT. This sequence encodes CASSVSGQNTEAFF. The chain has TRBV2 and TRBJ1-1; D might be TRBD1 (5 bases). Per germline, CDR1 SNHLY and CDR2 FYNNEI. This CDR3 has 14 amino acids. V was trimmed by 4 bases and J by 1 base, leaving 10 bases between them.